This TCR beta chain was profiled in a study of read filtering for tumor transcriptome and immune sequencing. Overall study context: R-ISS stage counts were about 8 for I, about 15 for II, about 7 for III. DNase treatment preceded whole-transcriptome library preparation. Study observations and caveats: Dropping single-read clonotypes raised IR-seq and RNA-seq shared-clonotype correlation.

CDR1 is SGHRS, CDR2 YFSETQ, per germline. V lost 0 bases to trimming and J lost 7 bases; unmatched junction nucleotides: 7. The CDR3 has 16 residues. Molecular barcoded adaptors covering alpha/delta and beta/gamma chains were used on 400 ng RNA. In TCRdb, the reads were re-called with MiXCR into one record per CDR3 protein. The repertoire consists of some 41,000 distinct CDR3 sequences, with roughly 13% occurring once and the leading ten covering over 25%. This clonotype was observed at least ten times. Its antigen is unknown. The sequence derives from a donor aged 40 or older with multiple myeloma. The V call is TRBV5-1, the J call TRBJ2-1; 10 nucleotides match TRBD2. Sequencing was done on a sample of a population of CD138-negative cells sorted from bone marrow. The CDR3 region is CASSLANSGRYNEQFF. Written as DNA, the CDR3 is TGCGCCAGCAGCTTGGCTAATAGCGGGAGGTATAATGAGCAGTTCTTC.